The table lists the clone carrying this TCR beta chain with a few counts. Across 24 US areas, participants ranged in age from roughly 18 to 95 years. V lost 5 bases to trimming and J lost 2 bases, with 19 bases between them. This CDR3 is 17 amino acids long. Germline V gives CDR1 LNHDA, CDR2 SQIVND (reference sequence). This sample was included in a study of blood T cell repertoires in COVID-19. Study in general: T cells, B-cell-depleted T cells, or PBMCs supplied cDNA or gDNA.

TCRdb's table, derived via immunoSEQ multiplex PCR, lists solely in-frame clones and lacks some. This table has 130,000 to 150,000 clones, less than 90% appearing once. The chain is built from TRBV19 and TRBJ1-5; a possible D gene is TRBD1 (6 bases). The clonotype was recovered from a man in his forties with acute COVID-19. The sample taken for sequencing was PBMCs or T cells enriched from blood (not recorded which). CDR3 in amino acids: CASSGDHRAMGNQPQHF. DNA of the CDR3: TGTGCCAGTAGTGGAGATCACAGGGCCATGGGCAATCAGCCCCAGCATTTT.